This T cell receptor (beta chain) was identified in a study of T cell responses to AZD1222 COVID-19 vaccine. General study results and limits: Repertoires were obtained only post-peak T cell response.

Sequenced by immunoSEQ multiplex PCR; TCRdb stores in-frame clones only, minus some. The table has under 150,000 clones, around nine tenths seen once. Germline V CDR1 and CDR2: LNHNV, YYDKDF (reference sequence). V shed 1 base and J 10 bases; nucleotides not matched to a gene: 4. The CDR3 sequence is 13 residues long. Pooled samples include second doses given at about 4 or 12 weeks. This clone showed up just a few times. Antigen: not known. V and J are TRBV15 and TRBJ1-1; TRBD1 matches at 9 bases. The sequence was obtained from an adult who received the AZD1222 COVID-19 vaccine. The sequenced sample was peripheral blood, obtained 28 days after the second AZD1222 dose. The chain's CDR3 is CATSRAKTGGAFF. CDR3 bases: TGTGCCACCAGCAGAGCCAAGACAGGGGGAGCTTTCTTT. Full variable domain (remainder filled in from reference TRBV15 and TRBJ1-1): DAMVIQNPRYQVTQFGKPVTLSCSQTLNHNVMYWYQQKSSQAPKLLFHYYDKDFNNEADTPDNFQSRRPNTSFCFLDIRSPGLGDTAMYLCATSRAKTGGAFFGQGTRLTVV.